These T cell receptor beta chains were read from a single sample in a study of CD8+ T cells in alopecia areata. Only in-frame clones appear in the TCRdb table, and some are missing; sequencing was by immunoSEQ multiplex PCR. The table records around 140,000 clones, approximately 50% of them present only once. The sample was CD4+ T cells sorted from blood, taken at week 0. The source is a human donor with alopecia areata. Both conserved end residues are part of each CDR3. Each record gives: clone size, V gene, J gene, D gene, CDR3 protein, CDR3 DNA. A D gene is named only where the DNA matches it firmly. Clone sizes are given selectively: once, few, many, or a class where the clone is expanded.

>-|TRBV2|TRBJ1-3|TRBD1
CASRTGGSGNTIYF
TGTGCCAGCAGGACAGGGGGCTCTGGAAACACCATATATTTT
>few|TRBV29-1|TRBJ2-7|-
CSVGAGITYEQYF
TGCAGCGTTGGTGCAGGAATCACGTATGAGCAGTACTTC
>once|TRBV6-6|TRBJ2-7|TRBD1
CASSYAARTGYEQYF
TGTGCCAGCAGTTACGCTGCGCGGACAGGATACGAGCAGTACTTC
>many|TRBV7-9|TRBJ2-4|-
CASSLVDREASIQYF
TGTGCCAGCAGCTTAGTAGACAGGGAGGCCTCTATTCAGTACTTC
>-|TRBV5-1|TRBJ2-3|-
CASSFGFSLSDTQYF
TGCGCCAGCAGCTTCGGGTTCTCATTGTCAGATACGCAGTATTTT
>few|TRBV6-5|TRBJ1-5|TRBD1
CATQGALNSNQPQHF
TGTGCCACGCAGGGGGCTCTTAATAGCAATCAGCCCCAGCATTTT
>-|TRBV30|TRBJ2-7|-
CAWSVDREQYF
TGTGCCTGGAGTGTCGACCGCGAGCAGTACTTC
>few|TRBV28|TRBJ2-7|-
CASSGIYEQYF
TGTGCCAGCAGTGGTATCTACGAGCAGTACTTC
>-|TRBV18|TRBJ2-7|-
CASSRAEDSGLGLYEQYF
TGTGCCAGCTCACGAGCCGAGGACTCGGGACTGGGTCTCTACGAGCAGTACTTC
>-|TRBV9|TRBJ2-3|-
CASSVSGRGADTQYF
TGTGCCAGCAGCGTATCAGGACGAGGCGCAGATACGCAGTATTTT
>once|TRBV14|TRBJ2-5|-
CASSQEITRREETQYF
TGTGCCAGCAGCCAAGAGATAACAAGGAGAGAAGAGACCCAGTACTTC
>-|TRBV4-2|TRBJ2-1|TRBD2
CASSNGKREGRNEQFF
TGTGCCAGCAGCAACGGAAAGCGGGAGGGCCGCAATGAGCAGTTCTTC
>-|TRBV5-6|TRBJ1-1|-
CASSLVYTEAFF
TGTGCCAGCAGCTTGGTATACACTGAAGCTTTCTTT
>-|TRBV6-5|TRBJ2-5|-
CAVEDSVVKTQYF
TGTGCTGTGGAAGATAGCGTAGTGAAGACCCAGTACTTC
>few|TRBV29-1|TRBJ2-7|TRBD2
CSVNDALAGDRGYEQYF
TGCAGCGTTAACGACGCACTAGCGGGAGATCGTGGCTACGAGCAGTACTTC
>-|TRBV29-1|TRBJ2-3|-
CSVELADTQYF
TGCAGCGTTGAGTTGGCAGATACGCAGTATTTT
>-|TRBV5-1|TRBJ1-4|-
CASSPGPEEKLFF
TGCGCCAGCAGCCCTGGACCTGAGGAAAAACTGTTTTTT
>-|TRBV28|TRBJ2-1|TRBD2
CASRPQAGSSYNEQFF
TGTGCCAGCAGACCCCAAGCGGGGAGCTCCTACAATGAGCAGTTCTTC
>-|TRBV29-1|TRBJ1-1|-
CSVGLSGTEAFF
TGCAGCGTTGGGCTCAGTGGCACTGAAGCTTTCTTT
>few|TRBV27|TRBJ2-3|TRBD2
CASSSLTSGKRDTQYF
TGTGCCAGCAGTTCCCTGACTAGCGGAAAAAGGGATACGCAGTATTTT
>-|TRBV5-1|TRBJ2-7|TRBD2
CASSLLGLAGVYYEQYF
TGCGCCAGCAGCTTACTGGGACTAGCGGGAGTATACTACGAGCAGTACTTC
>-|TRBV30|TRBJ2-7|-
CAGTSLGSTYEQYF
TGTGCCGGGACCTCCTTGGGTAGCACCTACGAGCAGTACTTC
>-|TRBV30|TRBJ2-7|-
CAWSVFGGEQYF
TGTGCCTGGAGTGTTTTCGGGGGCGAGCAGTACTTC
>-|TRBV2|TRBJ2-4|-
CASTRDNKNIQYF
TGTGCCAGCACAAGGGACAACAAAAACATTCAGTACTTC
>-|TRBV5-1|TRBJ2-6|-
CASSLLGERANVLTF
TGCGCCAGCAGCTTGCTCGGGGAACGAGCCAACGTCCTGACTTTC
>-|TRBV29-1|TRBJ2-3|-
CSARVGPDTQYF
TGCAGCGCCCGGGTGGGCCCAGATACGCAGTATTTT
>few|TRBV19|TRBJ2-3|-
CASSRTGTGRTDTQYF
TGTGCCAGTAGTCGGACGGGGACCGGTCGCACAGATACGCAGTATTTT
>-|TRBV7-2|TRBJ1-4|-
CASSPGVLEKLFF
TGTGCCAGCTCCCCAGGAGTTTTGGAAAAACTGTTTTTT
>-|TRBV5-1|TRBJ2-5|TRBD2
CASSLGGTSGQETQYF
TGCGCCAGCAGCTTGGGCGGGACTAGCGGCCAAGAGACCCAGTACTTC
>-|TRBV28|TRBJ2-1|TRBD2
CASSPLASSYNEQFF
TGTGCCAGCAGCCCACTAGCGAGCTCCTACAATGAGCAGTTCTTC
>once|TRBV29-1|TRBJ2-6|-
CSVRGAGANVLTF
TGCAGCGTCAGGGGCGCTGGGGCCAACGTCCTGACTTTC
>-|TRBV29-1|TRBJ1-2|-
CSVSGPDSGYTF
TGCAGCGTCTCCGGACCTGATTCTGGCTACACCTTC
>-|TRBV6-6|TRBJ2-7|-
CASGPRGLEQYF
TGTGCCAGCGGCCCACGGGGCCTCGAGCAGTACTTC
>-|TRBV30|TRBJ1-1|-
CAWSLGFEAFF
TGTGCCTGGAGCTTGGGCTTTGAAGCTTTCTTT
>-|TRBV4-1|TRBJ2-1|TRBD2
CASSQTLAETYNEQFF
TGCGCCAGCAGCCAAACGCTAGCGGAAACATACAATGAGCAGTTCTTC
>few|TRBV6-1|TRBJ1-5|TRBD1
CASSASTGANQPQHF
TGTGCCAGCAGTGCCTCGACAGGGGCAAATCAGCCCCAGCATTTT
>once|TRBV29-1|TRBJ1-5|TRBD1
CSVGQGDYQPQHF
TGCAGCGTCGGACAGGGGGATTATCAGCCCCAGCATTTT
>-|TRBV18|TRBJ2-1|TRBD2
CASSRLAGATANEQFF
TGTGCCAGCTCACGATTAGCGGGAGCGACTGCCAATGAGCAGTTCTTC
>-|TRBV7-6|TRBJ2-7|-
CASSPKGLQGDEQYF
TGTGCCAGCAGCCCCAAGGGGCTCCAGGGCGACGAGCAGTACTTC
>-|TRBV6-1|TRBJ2-1|TRBD1
CASSATPGTGGYNEQFF
TGTGCCAGCAGTGCTACTCCGGGGACAGGGGGCTACAATGAGCAGTTCTTC
>-|TRBV18|TRBJ2-1|-
CASSPGGGITYNEQFF
TGTGCCAGCTCACCAGGAGGCGGGATCACCTACAATGAGCAGTTCTTC
>-|TRBV2|TRBJ2-1|-
CASNSNYNEQFF
TGTGCCAGCAACTCCAATTACAATGAGCAGTTCTTC
>-|TRBV19|TRBJ1-5|-
CASRIGAFQPQHF
TGTGCCAGTAGAATAGGGGCTTTTCAGCCCCAGCATTTT
>few|TRBV2|TRBJ2-3|TRBD1
CASSVNRGYDTQYF
TGTGCCAGCAGTGTTAACAGGGGGTACGATACGCAGTATTTT
>-|TRBV28|TRBJ1-2|-
CASSGPGGGPGYTF
TGTGCCAGCAGTGGCCCCGGGGGGGGTCCCGGCTACACCTTC
>-|TRBV12-5|TRBJ2-2|-
CASAVGSHGELFF
TGTGCTAGTGCCGTGGGGAGTCACGGGGAGCTGTTTTTT
>-|TRBV7-2|TRBJ2-1|-
CASSLLYNEQFF
TGTGCCAGCAGCTTACTCTACAATGAGCAGTTCTTC
>-|TRBV30|TRBJ1-5|-
CAWSVGQTASRSAQHF
TGTGCCTGGAGTGTGGGCCAGACAGCCTCCCGATCAGCCCAGCATTTT
>-|TRBV29-1|TRBJ2-1|TRBD2
CSGPGTSGSEQFF
TGCAGCGGACCCGGGACTAGCGGGAGTGAGCAGTTCTTC
>-|TRBV19|TRBJ2-7|-
CASSLNGGLNEQYF
TGTGCCAGTAGTCTAAACGGAGGGCTTAACGAGCAGTACTTC